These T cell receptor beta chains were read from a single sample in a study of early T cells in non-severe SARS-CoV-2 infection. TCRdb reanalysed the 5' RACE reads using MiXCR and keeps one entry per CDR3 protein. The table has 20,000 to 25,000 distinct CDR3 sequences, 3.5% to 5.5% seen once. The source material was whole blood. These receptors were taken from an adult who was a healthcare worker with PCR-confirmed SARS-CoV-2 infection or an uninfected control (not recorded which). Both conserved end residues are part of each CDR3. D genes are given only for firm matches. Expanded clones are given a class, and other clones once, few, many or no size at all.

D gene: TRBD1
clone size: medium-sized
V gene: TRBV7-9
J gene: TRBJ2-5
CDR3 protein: CASSSTRQGAQGETQYF
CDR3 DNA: TGTGCCAGCAGCTCAACCCGACAGGGGGCGCAGGGAGAGACCCAGTACTTC

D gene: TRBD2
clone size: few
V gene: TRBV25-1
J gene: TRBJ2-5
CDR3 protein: CASSPGGAIQETQYF
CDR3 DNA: TGTGCCAGCAGTCCGGGGGGGGCCATACAAGAGACCCAGTACTTC

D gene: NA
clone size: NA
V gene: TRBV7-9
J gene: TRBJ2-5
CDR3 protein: CASSTPGDRQTQYF
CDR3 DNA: TGTGCCAGCAGCACCCCGGGGGACCGGCAGACCCAGTACTTC

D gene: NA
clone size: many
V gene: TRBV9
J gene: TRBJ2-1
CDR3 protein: CASSVVDSFFSYNEQFF
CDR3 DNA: TGTGCCAGCAGCGTAGTGGACAGCTTCTTCTCCTACAATGAGCAGTTCTTC

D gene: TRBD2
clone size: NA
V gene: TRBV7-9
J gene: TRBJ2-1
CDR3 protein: CASSLVEGTRGNEQFF
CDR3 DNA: TGTGCCAGCAGCTTGGTCGAGGGGACTAGAGGCAATGAGCAGTTCTTC

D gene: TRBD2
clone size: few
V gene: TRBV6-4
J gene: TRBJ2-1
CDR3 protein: CASSGRGDYNEQFF
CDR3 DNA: TGTGCCAGCAGCGGGCGGGGGGATTACAATGAGCAGTTCTTC

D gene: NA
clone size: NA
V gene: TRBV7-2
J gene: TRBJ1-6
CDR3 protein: CASSLDRDSPLHF
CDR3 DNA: TGTGCCAGCAGCTTAGACAGGGATTCACCCCTCCACTTT

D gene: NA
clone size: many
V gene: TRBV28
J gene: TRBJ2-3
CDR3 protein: CASSSNLPAGAISTDTQYF
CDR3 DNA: TGTGCCAGCAGTTCCAACCTCCCTGCGGGGGCCATTAGCACAGATACGCAGTATTTT

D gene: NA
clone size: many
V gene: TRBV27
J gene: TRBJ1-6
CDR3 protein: CASSLRGSRNNSPLHF
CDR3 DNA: TGTGCCAGCAGTTTGAGGGGGAGTCGGAATAATTCACCCCTCCACTTT

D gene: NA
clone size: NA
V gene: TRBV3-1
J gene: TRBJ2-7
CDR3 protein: CASSRRGQQSYEQYF
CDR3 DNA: TGTGCCAGCAGCCGGCGGGGACAGCAGTCCTACGAGCAGTACTTC

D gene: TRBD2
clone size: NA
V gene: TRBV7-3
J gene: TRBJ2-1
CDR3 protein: CASSLQAGLANEQFF
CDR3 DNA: TGTGCCAGCAGCTTACAAGCGGGACTAGCGAATGAGCAGTTCTTC

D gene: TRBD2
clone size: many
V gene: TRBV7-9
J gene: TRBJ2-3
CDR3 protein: CASSLLAGGRDTQYF
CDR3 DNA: TGTGCCAGCAGCCTACTAGCGGGGGGTCGAGATACGCAGTATTTT

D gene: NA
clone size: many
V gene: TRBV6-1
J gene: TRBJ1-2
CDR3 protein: CASSFDRNYGYTF
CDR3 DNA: TGTGCCAGCAGTTTCGACAGGAACTATGGCTACACCTTC

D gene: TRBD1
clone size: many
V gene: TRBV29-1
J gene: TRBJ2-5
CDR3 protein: CSVRTGQETQYF
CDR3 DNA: TGCAGCGTGCGGACAGGGCAAGAGACCCAGTACTTC

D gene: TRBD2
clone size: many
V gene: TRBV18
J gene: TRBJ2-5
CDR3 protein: CASSSLAGGTQETQYF
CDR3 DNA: TGTGCCAGCTCATCCCTAGCGGGGGGTACTCAAGAGACCCAGTACTTC

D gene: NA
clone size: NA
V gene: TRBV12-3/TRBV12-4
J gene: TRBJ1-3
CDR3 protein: CASSFGLLGAGNTIYF
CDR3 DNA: TGTGCCAGTAGTTTCGGCCTCCTAGGCGCTGGAAACACCATATATTTT

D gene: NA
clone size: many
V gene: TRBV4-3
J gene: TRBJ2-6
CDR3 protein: CASSQQAGTPSGANVLTF
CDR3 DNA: TGCGCCAGCAGCCAGCAAGCCGGGACACCCTCTGGGGCCAACGTCCTGACTTTC

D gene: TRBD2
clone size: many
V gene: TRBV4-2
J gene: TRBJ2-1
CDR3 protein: CASSQSLAGVRNEQFF
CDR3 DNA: TGTGCCAGCAGCCAGTCCCTAGCGGGGGTGCGCAATGAGCAGTTCTTC

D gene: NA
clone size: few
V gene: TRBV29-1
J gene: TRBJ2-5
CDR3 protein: CSVDGLGWEETQYF
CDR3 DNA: TGCAGCGTAGATGGACTGGGGTGGGAAGAGACCCAGTACTTC

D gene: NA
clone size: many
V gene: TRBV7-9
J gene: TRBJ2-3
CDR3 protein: CASSPNTDTQYF
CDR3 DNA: TGTGCCAGCAGCCCCAACACAGATACGCAGTATTTT

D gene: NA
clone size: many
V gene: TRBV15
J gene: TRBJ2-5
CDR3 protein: CATSRRNGIRNF
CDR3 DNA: TGTGCCACCAGCAGAAGAAACGGGATCAGAAACTTC

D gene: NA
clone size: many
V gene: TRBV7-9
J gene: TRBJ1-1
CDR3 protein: CASSLEKGGNTEAFF
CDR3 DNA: TGTGCCAGCAGCCTAGAGAAAGGGGGGAACACTGAAGCTTTCTTT

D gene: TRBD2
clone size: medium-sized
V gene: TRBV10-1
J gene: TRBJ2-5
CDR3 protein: CASSDGGARMETQYF
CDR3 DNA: TGCGCCAGCAGTGACGGGGGGGCGAGGATGGAGACCCAGTACTTC

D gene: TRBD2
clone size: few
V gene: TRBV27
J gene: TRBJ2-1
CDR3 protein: CASSLFLMRGGLDEQFF
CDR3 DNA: TGTGCCAGCAGTTTATTTCTGATGCGGGGGGGCCTGGATGAGCAGTTCTTC

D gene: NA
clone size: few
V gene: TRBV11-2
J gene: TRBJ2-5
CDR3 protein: CASSYMIRQETQYF
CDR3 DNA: TGTGCCAGCAGCTATATGATTCGACAAGAGACCCAGTACTTC

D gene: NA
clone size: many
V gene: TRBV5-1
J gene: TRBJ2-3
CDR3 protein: CASSLKSLTDTQYF
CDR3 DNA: TGCGCCAGCAGCTTGAAGAGTCTCACAGATACGCAGTATTTT

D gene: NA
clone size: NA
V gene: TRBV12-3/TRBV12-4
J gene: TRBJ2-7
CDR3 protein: CASSLNVNYEQYF
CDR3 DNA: TGTGCCAGCAGTTTAAACGTTAACTACGAGCAGTACTTC

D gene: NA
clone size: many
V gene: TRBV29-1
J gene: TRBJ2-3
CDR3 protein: CSTNTDTQYF
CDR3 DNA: TGCAGCACTAACACAGATACGCAGTATTTT

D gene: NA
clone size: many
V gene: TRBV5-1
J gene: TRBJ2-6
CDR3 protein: CASSLDPAVGANVLTF
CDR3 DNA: TGCGCCAGCAGCTTGGACCCGGCCGTGGGGGCCAACGTCCTGACTTTC

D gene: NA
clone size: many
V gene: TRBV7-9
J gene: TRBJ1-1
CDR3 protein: CASSLVVGANTEAFF
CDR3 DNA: TGTGCCAGCAGCTTAGTTGTAGGGGCGAACACTGAAGCTTTCTTT

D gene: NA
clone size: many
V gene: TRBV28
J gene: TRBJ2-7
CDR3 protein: CASTTTTPYEQYF
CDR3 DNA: TGTGCCAGCACTACCACGACGCCTTACGAGCAGTACTTC

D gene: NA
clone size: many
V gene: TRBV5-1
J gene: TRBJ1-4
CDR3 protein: CASSSLGLTNEKLFF
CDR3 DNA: TGCGCCAGCAGCTCGTTGGGCCTAACTAATGAAAAACTGTTTTTT

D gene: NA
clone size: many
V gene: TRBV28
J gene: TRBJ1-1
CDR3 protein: CASSYRTIKGSWDTEAFF
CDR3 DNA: TGTGCCAGCAGTTATAGGACAATTAAGGGCTCCTGGGACACTGAAGCTTTCTTT

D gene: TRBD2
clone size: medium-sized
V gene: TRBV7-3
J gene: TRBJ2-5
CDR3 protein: CASSLRGGGVTETQYF
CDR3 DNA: TGTGCCAGCAGCTTACGAGGCGGGGGTGTCACAGAGACCCAGTACTTC

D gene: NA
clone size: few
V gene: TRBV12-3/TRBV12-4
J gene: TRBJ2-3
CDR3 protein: CASSSTWGTDTQYF
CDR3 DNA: TGTGCCAGCAGTTCCACTTGGGGGACAGATACGCAGTATTTT

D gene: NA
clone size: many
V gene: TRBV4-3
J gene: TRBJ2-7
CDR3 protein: CASSQVGREYEQYF
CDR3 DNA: TGCGCCAGCAGCCAAGTCGGACGGGAATACGAGCAGTACTTC